The entry below gives a single TCR beta chain sequence along with its context. No antigen is known for it. The record has no base qualities; no much larger clone is one base away. The source of the sample is a study of T cells in Graves' hyperthyroidism and ophthalmopathy (dated by TCRdb to the late 2010s). General notes on the study: Peripheral blood samples were taken at the time of initial diagnosis, prior to any treatment. A discovery cohort of approximately 100 patients, roughly 40 with Graves' ophthalmopathy and roughly 59 with stable Graves' hyperthyroidism, was used to find distinguishing TCR V-J signatures. Whether ophthalmopathy could be predicted prospectively was tested in an independent validation cohort made up of roughly 19 hyperthyroidism patients plus 17 patients who later progressed to ophthalmopathy. The 85 to 100 discovery patients were divided at random into training and test sets in a 7:3 ratio. In addition, the study compared T-cell repertoires in thyroid tissue and in blood from a handful of Graves' hyperthyroidism patients. Following sampling, methimazole starting at 30 mg daily was given to hyperthyroidism patients, and high-dose intravenous methylprednisolone was given to ophthalmopathy patients. According to the paper, TCR Vbeta CDR3 sequencing was carried out on 135 peripheral blood samples, which came from around 43 ophthalmopathy, roughly 75 hyperthyroidism and about 17 progressor patients.

The V and J ends are trimmed by 1 base and 4 bases, leaving 15 bases between them. The CDR1 and CDR2 encoded by the germline V gene are SGHTS and YDEGEE. Including the terminal cysteine and phenylalanine, the CDR3 comprises 16 residues. Kept here is only the CDR3 DNA, which spans 48 bases and is read in frame from base 1. Amplification of TCR beta CDR3 regions was carried out from RNA transcripts. A first-round RT-PCR of the TCR CDR3 used the HTBI primer set with the Qiagen OneStep RT-PCR kit. Libraries were constructed in a second round of multiplex PCR, after which size selection and purification were carried out. Libraries were sequenced paired-end with 100 bp reads on an Illumina HiSeq2000. Turning to the authors' computational methods: SOAPnuke was used to process the raw data, throwing out any read that contained adapters or uncalled bases, had a mean Phred below 15, or lacked an exact constant-primer or identifier match. COPE v1.2.5 was used to merge the high-quality paired reads, and each unique nucleotide sequence was defined as a clonotype. Clonotypes were aligned to IMGT TRBV, TRBD and TRBJ reference segments using MiTCR v1.1. Only V-J combinations with frequency above 0.0001, covering roughly 99% of repertoires, were analysed. The TCS score was defined as the ratio of F50 (clonal expansion) to E x V (chaos), calculated using BLOSUM62-based TCRdist between CDR3 peptides within each V-J. Welch's t-statistics and random forest reduced 500 to 650 V-J features to 13, which were used in a naive Bayes classifier (R e1071). Clones were called with MiXCR by TCRdb after fastp trimmed the public reads at Q25, and only in-frame beta chains were retained. One record per CDR3 amino acid sequence lists the most common genes and DNA. The V and J calls follow TCRdb's processing rather than the paper's. The sample includes 500,000 to 650,000 distinct CDR3 sequences, with roughly 14% observed a single time. The ten most abundant clones make up around 13% of the sample.

Overall results and qualifications from the work: A 13 V-J signature model separated ophthalmopathy from stable hyperthyroidism, with about 90% sensitivity and 81.08% specificity in cross-validation and 80%/75% in testing. Most expanded thyroid clonotypes (frequency above 0.001) were also found in blood, which suggests that blood repertoires may mirror thyroid immune responses. During validation, the model predicted progression to ophthalmopathy a median of roughly six months ahead of onset, with approximately 70% sensitivity and around 73% specificity. No statistical method was used to fix the sample size in advance, and group allocation was not hidden from the investigators.

Ophthalmopathy patients had moderately to severely active disease, Clinical Activity Score of at least 3, NOSPECS grade of at least 4, and duration under 3 months. Patients with uncontrolled infections, other autoimmune diseases, pregnancy or lactation were excluded. Clinical symptoms, serum thyroxine and TRAb, thyroid ultrasound, and orbital computed tomography formed the basis for the diagnoses. PBMCs were isolated from 7.5 to 10 ml of fresh peripheral blood by Ficoll-Paque density gradient centrifugation. Trizol reagent was used to extract total RNA, and RNA quality was then checked on an Agilent 2100 Bioanalyzer.

The receptor was isolated from a woman in her forties or fifties with Graves' ophthalmopathy. This receptor chain uses TRBV5-8 and TRBJ2-1; a tentative D call is TRBD2 (5 bases match). The sample taken for sequencing was blood. The CDR3 in this case is CASSLQTKRRYNEQFF. The DNA sequence is TGTGCCAGCAGCTTGCAAACTAAGCGGAGGTACAATGAGCAGTTCTTC.